The TCR beta chain under discussion was sequenced for a study of blood T cell repertoires in COVID-19. Study context: From T cells, B-cell-depleted T cells, or PBMCs came the material, which was cDNA or gDNA.

Per the original data handling: Scientists estimated how many nucleated cells there were by amplifying reference gene primers. Data came from immunoSEQ multiplex PCR; TCRdb stores just in-frame clones and leaves some out. Clonal size and the V and J genes are those of that table, whereas D and trimming came from the DNA. The profile covers roughly 65,000 clones, with about 82% appearing a single time and about 41% taken by the ten largest. J was trimmed by 12 bases and V by 4 bases; bases with no gene match: 15. The germline gives CDR1 SEHNR, CDR2 FQNEAQ (reference sequence). There are 14 residues in the CDR3. This clone was counted once.

This clonotype was sampled from a human donor in a cohort sampled during active COVID-19. Material for sequencing was peripheral blood. This chain joins TRBV7-9 and TRBJ2-7; 7 bases fit TRBD1. The CDR3 sequence: CASSYDRESRFWYF. The CDR3 region has the DNA TGTGCCAGCAGCTATGACAGGGAATCCCGCTTCTGGTACTTC.